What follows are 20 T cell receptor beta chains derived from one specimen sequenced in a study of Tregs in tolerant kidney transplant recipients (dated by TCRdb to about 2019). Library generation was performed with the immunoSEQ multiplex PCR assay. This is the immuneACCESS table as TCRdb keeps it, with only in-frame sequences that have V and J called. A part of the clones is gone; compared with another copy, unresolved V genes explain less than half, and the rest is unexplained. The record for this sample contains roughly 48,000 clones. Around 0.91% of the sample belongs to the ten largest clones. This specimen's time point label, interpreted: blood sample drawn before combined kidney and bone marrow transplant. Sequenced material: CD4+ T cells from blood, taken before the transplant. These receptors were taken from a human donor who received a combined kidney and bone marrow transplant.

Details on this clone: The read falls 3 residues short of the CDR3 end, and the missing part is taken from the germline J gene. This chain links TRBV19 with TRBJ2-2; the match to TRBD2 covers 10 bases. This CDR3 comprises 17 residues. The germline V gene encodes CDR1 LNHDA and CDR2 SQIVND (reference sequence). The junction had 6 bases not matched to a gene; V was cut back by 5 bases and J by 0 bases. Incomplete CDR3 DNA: TGTGCCAGTAGTCCCGTAGCGGGAGGCTCGAACACCGGGGAG. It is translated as CASSPVAGGSNTGE. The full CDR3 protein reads CASSPVAGGSNTGELFF.

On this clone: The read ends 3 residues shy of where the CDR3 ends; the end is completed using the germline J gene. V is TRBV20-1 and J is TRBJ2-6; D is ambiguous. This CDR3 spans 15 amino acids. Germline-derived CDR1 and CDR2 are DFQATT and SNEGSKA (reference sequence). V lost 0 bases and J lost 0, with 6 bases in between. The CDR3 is CSARDPRSGANVLTF. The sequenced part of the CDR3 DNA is TGCAGTGCTAGAGATCCCCGCTCTGGGGCCAACGTC.

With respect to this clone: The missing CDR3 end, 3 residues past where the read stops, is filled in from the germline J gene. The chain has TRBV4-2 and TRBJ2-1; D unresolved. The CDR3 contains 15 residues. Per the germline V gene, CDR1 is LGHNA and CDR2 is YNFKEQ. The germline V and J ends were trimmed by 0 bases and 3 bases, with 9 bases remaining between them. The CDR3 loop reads CASSQDSTIYNEQFF. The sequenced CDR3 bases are TGTGCCAGCAGCCAAGACTCTACCATCTACAATGAG.

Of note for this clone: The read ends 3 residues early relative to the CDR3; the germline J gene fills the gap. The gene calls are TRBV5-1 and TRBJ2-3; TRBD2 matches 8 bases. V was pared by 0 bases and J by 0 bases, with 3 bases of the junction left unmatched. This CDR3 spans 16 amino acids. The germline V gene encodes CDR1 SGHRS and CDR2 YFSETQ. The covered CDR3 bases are TGCGCCAGCAGCTTGGTTGCGGGAGGTAGCACAGATACG. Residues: CASSLVAGGSTDT. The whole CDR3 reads CASSLVAGGSTDTQYF.

The part of the CDR3 DNA that was read is TGCAGTGCTAGACCCCATAGCGGGGGCTCCTACGAG. Its protein product is CSARPHSGGSYE. The complete CDR3 protein is CSARPHSGGSYEQYF. This chain connects TRBV20-1 to TRBJ2-7; the match to TRBD2 covers 9 bases. The read finishes 3 residues shy of the CDR3 end, and the germline J gene is used to complete it. Per germline, CDR1 DFQATT and CDR2 SNEGSKA (reference sequence). V lost 2 bases to trimming and J lost 0 bases; unmatched junction nucleotides: 5. This CDR3 is built from 15 residues.

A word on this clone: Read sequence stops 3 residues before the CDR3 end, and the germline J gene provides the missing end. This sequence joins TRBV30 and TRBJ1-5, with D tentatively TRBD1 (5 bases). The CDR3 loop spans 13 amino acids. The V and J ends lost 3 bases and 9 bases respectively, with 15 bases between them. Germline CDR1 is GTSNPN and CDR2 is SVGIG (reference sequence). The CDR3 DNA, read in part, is TGTGCCTGGAGCGAAGACAGCTTTGGGCCC. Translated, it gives CAWSEDSFGP. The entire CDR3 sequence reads CAWSEDSFGPQHF.

The CDR3 DNA, read in part, is TGTGCCAGCAGTTACCCCAGGGTGGTCACCGGGGAG. Translation: CASSYPRVVTGE. The full CDR3 protein is CASSYPRVVTGELFF. V gene TRBV6-2 or TRBV6-3 combines with J gene TRBJ2-2; maybe TRBD1 (5 bases). The observed sequence ends 3 residues before the CDR3 terminus, with the missing tail filled in from the germline J gene. The CDR3 is made up of 15 amino acids. In germline, CDR1 is MNHEY, CDR2 SVGEGT. Trimming took off 2 bases at V and 4 bases at J, with 11 bases between the two ends.

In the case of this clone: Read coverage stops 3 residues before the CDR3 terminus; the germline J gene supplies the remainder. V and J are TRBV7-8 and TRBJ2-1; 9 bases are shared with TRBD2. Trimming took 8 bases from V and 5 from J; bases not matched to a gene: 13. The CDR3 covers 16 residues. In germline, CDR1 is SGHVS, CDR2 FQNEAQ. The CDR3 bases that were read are TGTGCCAGCCGCCTAGGGTTGGCGGGAGGGAACAATGAG. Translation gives CASRLGLAGGNNE. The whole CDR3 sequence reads CASRLGLAGGNNEQFF.

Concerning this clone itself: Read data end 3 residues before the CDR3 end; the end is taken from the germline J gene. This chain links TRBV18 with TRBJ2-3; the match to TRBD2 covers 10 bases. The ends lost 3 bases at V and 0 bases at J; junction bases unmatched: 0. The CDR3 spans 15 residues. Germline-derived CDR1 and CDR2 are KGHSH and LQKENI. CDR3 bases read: TGTGCCAGCTCACCGACTAGCGGGAGCACAGATACG. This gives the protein CASSPTSGSTDT. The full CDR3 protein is CASSPTSGSTDTQYF.

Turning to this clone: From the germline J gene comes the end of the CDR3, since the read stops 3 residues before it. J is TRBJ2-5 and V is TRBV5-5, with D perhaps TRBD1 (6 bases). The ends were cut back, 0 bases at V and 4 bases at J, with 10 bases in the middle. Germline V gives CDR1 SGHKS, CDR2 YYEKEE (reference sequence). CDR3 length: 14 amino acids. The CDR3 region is CASSLDQGRETQYF. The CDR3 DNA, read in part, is TGTGCCAGCAGCTTGGACCAGGGGCGAGAGACC.

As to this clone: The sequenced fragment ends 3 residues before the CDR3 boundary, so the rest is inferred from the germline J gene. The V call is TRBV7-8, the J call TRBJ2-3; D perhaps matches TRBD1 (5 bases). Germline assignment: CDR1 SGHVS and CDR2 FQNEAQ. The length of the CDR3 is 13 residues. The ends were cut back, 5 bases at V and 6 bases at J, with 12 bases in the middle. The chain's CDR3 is CASSVRVGDTQYF. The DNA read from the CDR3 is TGTGCCAGCAGCGTCAGGGTTGGGGATACG.

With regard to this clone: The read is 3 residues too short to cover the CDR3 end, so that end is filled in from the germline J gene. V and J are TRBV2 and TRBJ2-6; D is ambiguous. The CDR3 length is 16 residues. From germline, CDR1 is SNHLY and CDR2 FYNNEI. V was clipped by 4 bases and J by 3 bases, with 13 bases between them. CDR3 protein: CASSVSPSYGANVLTF. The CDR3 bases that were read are TGTGCCAGCAGTGTATCCCCGTCGTATGGGGCCAACGTC. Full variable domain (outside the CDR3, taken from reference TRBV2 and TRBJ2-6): EPEVTQTPSHQVTQMGQEVILRCVPISNHLYFYWYRQILGQKVEFLVSFYNNEISEKSEIFDDQFSVERPDGSNFTLKIRSTKLEDSAMYFCASSVSPSYGANVLTFGAGSRLTVL.

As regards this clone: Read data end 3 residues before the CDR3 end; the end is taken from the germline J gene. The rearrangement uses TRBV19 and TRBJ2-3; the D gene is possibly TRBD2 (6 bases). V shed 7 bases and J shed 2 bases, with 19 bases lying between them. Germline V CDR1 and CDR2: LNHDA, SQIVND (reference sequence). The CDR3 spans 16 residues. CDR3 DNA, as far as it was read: TGTGCCAGTAACCCTCCCGGCGGCGGGAACACAGATACG. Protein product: CASNPPGGGNTDT. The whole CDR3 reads CASNPPGGGNTDTQYF.

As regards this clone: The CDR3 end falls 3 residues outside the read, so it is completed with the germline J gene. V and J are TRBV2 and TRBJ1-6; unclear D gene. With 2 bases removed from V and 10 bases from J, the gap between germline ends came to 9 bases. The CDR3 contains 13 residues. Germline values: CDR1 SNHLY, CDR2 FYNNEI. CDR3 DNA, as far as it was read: TGTGCCAGCAGTGAATTTCAGTACTCACCC. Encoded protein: CASSEFQYSP. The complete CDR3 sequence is CASSEFQYSPLHF. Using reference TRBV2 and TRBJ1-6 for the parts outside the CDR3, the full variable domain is EPEVTQTPSHQVTQMGQEVILRCVPISNHLYFYWYRQILGQKVEFLVSFYNNEISEKSEIFDDQFSVERPDGSNFTLKIRSTKLEDSAMYFCASSEFQYSPLHFGNGTRLTVT.

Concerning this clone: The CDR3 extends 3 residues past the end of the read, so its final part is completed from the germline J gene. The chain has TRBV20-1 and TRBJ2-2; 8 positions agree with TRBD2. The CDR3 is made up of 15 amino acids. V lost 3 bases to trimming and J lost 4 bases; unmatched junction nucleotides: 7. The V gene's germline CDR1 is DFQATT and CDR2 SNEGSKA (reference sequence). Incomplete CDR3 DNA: TGCAGTGCTAGGAAAGCGGGGGCTGGCACCGGGGAG. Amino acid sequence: CSARKAGAGTGE. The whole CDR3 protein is CSARKAGAGTGELFF.

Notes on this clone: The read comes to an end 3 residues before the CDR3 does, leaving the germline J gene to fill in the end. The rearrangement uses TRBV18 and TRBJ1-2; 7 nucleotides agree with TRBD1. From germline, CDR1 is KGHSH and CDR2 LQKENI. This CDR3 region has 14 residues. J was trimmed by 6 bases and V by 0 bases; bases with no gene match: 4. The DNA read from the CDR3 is TGTGCCAGCTCACCACCGGTCACAGGGGATGGC. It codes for CASSPPVTGDG. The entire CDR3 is CASSPPVTGDGYTF.

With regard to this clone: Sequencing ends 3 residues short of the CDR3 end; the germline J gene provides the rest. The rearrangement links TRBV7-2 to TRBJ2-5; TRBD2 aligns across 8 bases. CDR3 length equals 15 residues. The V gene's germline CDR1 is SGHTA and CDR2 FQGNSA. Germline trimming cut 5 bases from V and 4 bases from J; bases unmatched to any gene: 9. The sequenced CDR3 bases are TGTGCCAGCAGCGCCGGGACTAGTTATGGAGAGACC. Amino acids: CASSAGTSYGET. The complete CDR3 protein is CASSAGTSYGETQYF.

The covered CDR3 bases are TGTGCCAAAGGGCACAGAACCACAGATACG. It translates to CAKGHRTTDT. The full CDR3 reads CAKGHRTTDTQYF. V is TRBV7-2 and J is TRBJ2-3; D unresolved. With the read ending 3 residues before the CDR3 end, the germline J gene is used to fill in that end. Trimming cost V 10 bases and J 2 bases, with 13 bases left between them. The CDR3 runs 13 residues. The V gene's germline CDR1 is SGHTA and CDR2 FQGNSA.

Incomplete CDR3 DNA: TGTGCCAGCAGCATTACTAGCGGGAGGCAAGAGACC. Its protein is CASSITSGRQET. The whole CDR3 sequence is CASSITSGRQETQYF. V and J are TRBV5-4 and TRBJ2-5, with 12 bases identical to TRBD2. The CDR3 is cut off 3 residues early in the read; its end comes from the germline J gene. The CDR3 contains 15 residues. With V trimmed by 4 bases and J by 2 bases, 3 bases remained unmatched. Germline loops: CDR1 SGHNT, CDR2 YYREEE (reference sequence).

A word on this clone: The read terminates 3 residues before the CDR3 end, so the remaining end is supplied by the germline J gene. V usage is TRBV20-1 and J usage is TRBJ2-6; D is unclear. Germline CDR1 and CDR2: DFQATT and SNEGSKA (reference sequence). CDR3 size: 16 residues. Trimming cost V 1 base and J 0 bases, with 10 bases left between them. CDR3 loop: CSARVGGSSGANVLTF. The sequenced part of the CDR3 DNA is TGCAGTGCTAGAGTCGGCGGTTCCTCTGGGGCCAACGTC.